The 26 T cell receptor beta chains reported below all come from one sample, sequenced in a study of PD-1 blockade in mismatch repair-deficient tumors. TCRdb's table, derived via immunoSEQ multiplex PCR, lists solely in-frame clones and lacks some. The sample lists more than 30,000 clones, more than 75% seen once, with approximately 3.9% in the top ten. The sequencing used peripheral blood, collected about 76 weeks after starting pembrolizumab. Source of these receptors: an adult with mismatch repair-deficient cancer.

J is TRBJ2-3 and V is TRBV6-5; possibly TRBD1 for D (5 bases). The V and J ends lost 6 bases and 5 bases respectively, with 15 bases between them. The CDR3 has 14 amino acids. Germline V gene lookup returns CDR1 MNHEY and CDR2 SVGAGI. CDR3 amino acids: CASSPGNDGDTQYF. DNA of the CDR3: TGTGCCAGCAGCCCAGGGAATGACGGAGATACGCAGTATTTT.

The chain employs TRBV18 and TRBJ1-4; no clear D. The CDR3 is 14 amino acids. Germline CDR1 KGHSH, CDR2 LQKENI. Trimming stripped 3 bases from V and 6 bases from J, with 11 bases between. The CDR3 DNA follows: TGTGCCAGCTCACCCATGACCGGAGATGAAAAACTGTTTTTT. It yields the protein CASSPMTGDEKLFF.

V is TRBV19 and J is TRBJ2-1; 12 bases agree with TRBD1. J gave up 9 bases and V 7 bases, and 13 bases lay outside the gene matches. Germline CDR1 is LNHDA and CDR2 is SQIVND (reference sequence). This CDR3 has 16 residues. CDR3 sequence reads: CASTPPGGQGAGEQFF. The CDR3 bases are TGTGCCAGTACCCCACCAGGGGGACAGGGGGCTGGTGAGCAGTTCTTC.

The rearrangement joins TRBV7-9 to TRBJ2-3; D is undetermined. This CDR3 has 16 amino acids. The germline V gene encodes CDR1 SEHNR and CDR2 FQNEAQ (reference sequence). V was pared by 1 base and J by 2 bases, with 13 bases between. The CDR3 nucleotides are TGTGCCAGCAGCTTAGTGGAGTCAGGCTTCACAGATACGCAGTATTTT. The encoded protein is CASSLVESGFTDTQYF.

V is TRBV2 and J is TRBJ2-1; 7 bases fit TRBD2. This CDR3 spans 16 amino acids. Germline CDR1 and CDR2: SNHLY and FYNNEI. Germline trimming cut 6 bases from V and 6 bases from J; bases unmatched to any gene: 14. The CDR3 DNA follows: TGTGCCAGCAGGAGGGGAACTAGCGTAGCTTCCAATGAGCAGTTCTTC. It translates to CASRRGTSVASNEQFF.

A few counts support this clone. The chain joins TRBV7-2 to TRBJ1-2, with D maybe TRBD1 (5 bases). There are 16 residues in the CDR3. V dropped 1 base and J dropped 4 bases, with 16 bases sitting between them. Per the germline V gene, CDR1 is SGHTA and CDR2 is FQGNSA. The chain's CDR3 is CASSLGGQGGLYGYTF. CDR3 nucleotide sequence: TGTGCCAGCAGCTTAGGCGGTCAGGGAGGTCTCTATGGCTACACCTTC.

This clone was seen a single time. The chain links TRBV7-2 to TRBJ1-1, with D maybe TRBD1 (5 bases). Germline V CDR1 and CDR2: SGHTA, FQGNSA. The V end lost 1 base, the J end lost 1 base, and 10 bases lay between the germline ends. This CDR3 comprises 15 residues. CDR3 DNA: TGTGCCAGCAGCTTAGAAGGGACGCCGAACACTGAAGCTTTCTTT. Residues: CASSLEGTPNTEAFF.

The V gene is TRBV7-3, the J gene TRBJ2-2, with D unresolved. Looked up from germline, CDR1 is SGHTA and CDR2 is FQGTGA. CDR3 length: 15 amino acids. The ends were cut back, 2 bases at V and 0 bases at J, with 7 bases in the middle. CDR3 nucleotides: TGTGCCAGCAGCTTAGGTCTCGCGAACACCGGGGAGCTGTTTTTT. Translation: CASSLGLANTGELFF. Combining the CDR3 with reference TRBV7-3 and TRBJ2-2 gives the whole variable domain GAGVSQTPSNKVTEKGKYVELRCDPISGHTALYWYRQSLGQGPEFLIYFQGTGAADDSGLPNDRFFAVRPEGSVSTLKIQRTERGDSAVYLCASSLGLANTGELFFGEGSRLTVL.

The V call is TRBV5-5, the J call TRBJ2-7, with D possibly TRBD1 on 6 matching bases. CDR3 size: 15 residues. Trimming took 1 base from V and 1 from J, leaving 12 bases between them. The V gene's germline CDR1 is SGHKS and CDR2 YYEKEE (reference sequence). DNA of the CDR3: TGTGCCAGCAGCTTGAGCAGGGGTAGATCCTACGAGCAGTACTTC. Its translation: CASSLSRGRSYEQYF.

This chain connects TRBV5-1 to TRBJ2-2, with unresolved D. Germline V gene lookup returns CDR1 SGHRS and CDR2 YFSETQ. The CDR3 has 16 amino acids. V lost 4 bases and J lost 5, with 18 bases in between. In nucleotides, the CDR3 is TGCGCCAGCAGCCTAGACGGTTTCCCTGGGACCGGGGAGCTGTTTTTT. Translating gives CASSLDGFPGTGELFF.

The chain is built from TRBV5-6 and TRBJ2-1, with D unresolved. V lost 4 bases, J lost 7 bases, and 15 bases lay in between. Germline CDR1 is SGHDT and CDR2 is YYEEEE. The CDR3 has 14 residues. The CDR3 bases are TGTGCCAGCAGCGCAGCCAAACCTAAGAATGAGCAGTTCTTC. It codes for CASSAAKPKNEQFF.

The chain has TRBV5-1 and TRBJ1-1; maybe TRBD1 (5 bases). Germline assignment: CDR1 SGHRS and CDR2 YFSETQ. The CDR3 spans 13 residues. Trimming cost V 4 bases and J 3 bases, with 10 bases left between them. CDR3 sequence (DNA): TGCGCCAGCAGCCGGGGGACGGACACTGAAGCTTTCTTT. This sequence encodes CASSRGTDTEAFF.

This clone was seen just once. The chain couples TRBV9 to TRBJ2-2, with no clear D. CDR1 is SGDLS and CDR2 is YYNGEE in the germline V gene. The CDR3 runs to 15 residues. Deletions cut 0 bases from V and 0 bases from J, with 6 bases between. The CDR3 region is CASSVGSPNTGELFF. Written as DNA, the CDR3 is TGTGCCAGCAGCGTAGGAAGCCCGAACACCGGGGAGCTGTTTTTT.

The V gene is TRBV6-6, the J gene TRBJ2-5; 12 bases are a match to TRBD1. Germline CDR1 is MNHNY and CDR2 is SVGAGI (reference sequence). This CDR3 region has 14 residues. V gave up 6 bases and J gave up 5 bases; unmatched junction bases: 4. CDR3 nucleotides: TGTGCCAGCAGACCGGGACAGGGGGCTGAGACCCAGTACTTC. This sequence encodes CASRPGQGAETQYF.

V and J are TRBV7-3 and TRBJ2-1; the D is unclear. The CDR3 runs to 14 residues. V shed 2 bases and J shed 0 bases, with 5 bases lying between them. In germline, CDR1 is SGHTA, CDR2 FQGTGA. The chain's CDR3 is CASSLRSSYNEQFF. DNA of the CDR3: TGTGCCAGCAGCTTACGGAGCTCCTACAATGAGCAGTTCTTC.

The gene calls are TRBV7-3 and TRBJ1-1; D not resolved. Trimming took off 1 base at V and 4 bases at J, with 10 bases between the two ends. This CDR3 region has 14 residues. From germline, CDR1 is SGHTA and CDR2 FQGTGA. CDR3 in DNA: TGTGCCAGCAGCTTAAGGCTCGGGTCCACTGAAGCTTTCTTT. This codes for CASSLRLGSTEAFF.

This sequence joins TRBV21-1 and TRBJ2-7; the table's D call, TRBD1, has no DNA check behind it. TRBV21-1 is an annotated pseudogene. CDR3 length: 18 residues. The CDR3 nucleotides read TGTGCCAGCAGCGCCCGGGACAGGGGTCCTTTTTCCTCCTACGAGCAGTACTTC. Translation: CASSARDRGPFSSYEQYF.

The chain joins TRBV2 to TRBJ2-3; D remains ambiguous. Trimming removed 6 bases from V and 2 bases from J, with 6 bases in between. The CDR3 has 12 amino acids. Germline V lookup: CDR1 SNHLY, CDR2 FYNNEI. The CDR3 is CASRADTDTQYF. The CDR3 DNA reads as TGTGCCAGCAGAGCAGACACAGATACGCAGTATTTT.

The chain joins TRBV6-6 to TRBJ2-1, with 8 bases lining up with TRBD1. Germline V gives CDR1 MNHNY, CDR2 SVGAGI (reference sequence). This CDR3 contains 15 residues. Unmatched junction bases numbered 6, after V lost 6 bases and J lost 2 bases. CDR3 sequence (DNA): TGTGCCAGCAGCTCCGGGACAGGACCCTACAATGAGCAGTTCTTC. Its translation: CASSSGTGPYNEQFF.

The rearrangement uses TRBV7-2 and TRBJ2-5; 10 bases match TRBD2. Germline V gene data show CDR1 as SGHTA and CDR2 as FQGNSA. The CDR3 is made up of 17 amino acids. V was pared by 5 bases and J by 5 bases, with 14 bases of the junction left unmatched. The CDR3 nucleotides read TGTGCCAGCAGCCCCGGGGAAAGCGGGAGGGGCTATGAGACCCAGTACTTC. This sequence encodes CASSPGESGRGYETQYF.

This chain uses TRBV4-1 with TRBJ2-7; the D gene could be TRBD1 or TRBD2 (5 bases each). The CDR3 has 12 residues. With 3 bases removed from V and 9 bases from J, the gap between germline ends came to 12 bases. Per the germline V gene, CDR1 is MGHRA and CDR2 is YSYEKL. The CDR3 DNA reads as TGCGCCAGCAGCCAGGCGCAGGGAGTGCAGTACTTC. This encodes CASSQAQGVQYF.

J is TRBJ2-3 and V is TRBV5-4; D call uncertain. Trimming stripped 1 base from V and 5 bases from J, with 8 bases between. Germline V gives CDR1 SGHNT, CDR2 YYREEE (reference sequence). There are 13 residues in the CDR3. This CDR3 reads CASSLRFVDTQYF. CDR3 DNA: TGTGCCAGCAGCTTGAGGTTTGTAGATACGCAGTATTTT.

The rearrangement uses TRBV29-1 and TRBJ2-7, with D perhaps matching TRBD2 (6 bases). The length of the CDR3 is 12 residues. Trimming took off 6 bases at V and 3 bases at J, with 12 bases between the two ends. Germline V gene data show CDR1 as SQVTM and CDR2 as ANQGSEA. The CDR3 loop reads CSVRTDYYEQYF. CDR3 nucleotides: TGCAGCGTCCGCACGGACTACTACGAGCAGTACTTC.

This clone was seen a handful of times. The CDR3 DNA reads as TGTGCCAGCAGCCTGGGACTGCGAGCCACCGGGGAGCTGTTTTTT. Translating gives CASSLGLRATGELFF. The chain links TRBV11-2 to TRBJ2-2; maybe TRBD2 (6 bases). The germline CDR1 and CDR2 sequences are SGHAT and FQNNGV. This CDR3 is built from 15 residues. The V end was cut by 5 bases, the J end by 4 bases, with 14 bases between. Looking up the rest from reference TRBV11-2 and TRBJ2-2 gives the full variable domain: EAGVAQSPRYKIIEKRQSVAFWCNPISGHATLYWYQQILGQGPKLLIQFQNNGVVDDSQLPKDRFSAERLKGVDSTLKIQPAKLEDSAVYLCASSLGLRATGELFFGEGSRLTVL.

This chain links TRBV7-2 with TRBJ2-3; 10 bases are a match to TRBD2. This CDR3 comprises 15 residues. J was trimmed by 5 bases and V by 4 bases; bases with no gene match: 6. CDR1 is SGHTA, CDR2 FQGNSA, per germline. This CDR3 is CASSSTSGTGDTQYF. In DNA form, the CDR3 reads TGTGCCAGCAGCTCCACTAGCGGGACTGGAGATACGCAGTATTTT.

CDR3 residues: CASAIDRNTEAFF. The CDR3, as DNA: TGTGCCAGCGCAATTGACCGGAACACTGAAGCTTTCTTT. The chain links TRBV2 to TRBJ1-1; D is undetermined. Germline lookup yields CDR1 SNHLY and CDR2 FYNNEI. CDR3 size: 13 residues. Trimming stripped 8 bases from V and 1 base from J, with 11 bases between. Full variable domain (rest looked up from reference TRBV2 and TRBJ1-1): EPEVTQTPSHQVTQMGQEVILRCVPISNHLYFYWYRQILGQKVEFLVSFYNNEISEKSEIFDDQFSVERPDGSNFTLKIRSTKLEDSAMYFCASAIDRNTEAFFGQGTRLTVV.